This is a list of T cell receptor beta chains from one sample in a study. Each CDR3 protein is one row after TCRdb ran MiXCR on the 5' RACE reads. The table records some 11,000 distinct CDR3 sequences, 17% of them present only once. The sequenced sample consisted of Tregs sorted from a lymph node. The origin of the receptors is a female donor with breast cancer. The CDR3 runs from the conserved cysteine through the conserved F or W. The D gene is left open where the match is weak. Rows may omit the clone size; those that give it use once, few, many or a size class.

J: TRBJ1-6
V: TRBV20-1
size: medium-sized
D: .
DNA: TGCAGTGCTTTCAGTTCATCTAATTCACCCCTCCACTTT
CDR3: CSAFSSSNSPLHF

J: TRBJ2-7
V: TRBV7-2
size: .
D: .
DNA: TGTGCCAGCATCGAGACAGCCGCCTACGAGCAGTACTTC
CDR3: CASIETAAYEQYF

J: TRBJ2-3
V: TRBV10-3
size: medium-sized
D: TRBD1
DNA: TGTGCCATCAATAAGGGGCAGGGGGCAGCAGATACGCAGTATTTT
CDR3: CAINKGQGAADTQYF

J: TRBJ1-5
V: TRBV12-3/TRBV12-4
size: medium-sized
D: .
DNA: TGTGCCAGCAGTTTACGATCCACGGTTAACAATCAGCCCCAGCATTTT
CDR3: CASSLRSTVNNQPQHF

J: TRBJ2-3
V: TRBV29-1
size: medium-sized
D: .
DNA: TGCAGCGTTGCCGCGGACGGCACAGATACGCAGTATTTT
CDR3: CSVAADGTDTQYF

J: TRBJ2-7
V: TRBV20-1
size: many
D: TRBD2
DNA: TGCAGTGCTAGAGAAGCGAGGGGACTAGCGGCCTACGAGCAGTACTTC
CDR3: CSAREARGLAAYEQYF

J: TRBJ1-1
V: TRBV4-1
size: many
D: .
DNA: TGCGCCAGCAGCCAAGGTTGGGAATACACTGAAGCTTTCTTT
CDR3: CASSQGWEYTEAFF

J: TRBJ2-1
V: TRBV7-9
size: few
D: TRBD2
DNA: TGTGCCAGCGGCGTCCCGGGACTAGGGAACAAGGAGCAGTTCTTC
CDR3: CASGVPGLGNKEQFF

J: TRBJ2-5
V: TRBV20-1
size: medium-sized
D: .
DNA: TGCAGTGCTACCCCGGACAGCCTAATACAAGAGACCCAGTACTTC
CDR3: CSATPDSLIQETQYF

J: TRBJ1-5
V: TRBV6-6
size: many
D: .
DNA: TGTGCCAGCAGTTATGGAGGGTTTCAGCCCCAGCATTTT
CDR3: CASSYGGFQPQHF

J: TRBJ1-4
V: TRBV20-1
size: many
D: TRBD1
DNA: TGCAGTGCTAGAGATTATTGGACAGGGCGGGAAGAAAAACTGTTTTTT
CDR3: CSARDYWTGREEKLFF

J: TRBJ2-3
V: TRBV11-3
size: many
D: .
DNA: TGTGCCAGCAGCTTGACGCGAGCAACAGATACGCAGTATTTT
CDR3: CASSLTRATDTQYF

J: TRBJ2-2
V: TRBV9
size: medium-sized
D: .
DNA: TGTGCCAGCGAGAGACGATCGAACACCGGGGAGCTGTTTTTT
CDR3: CASERRSNTGELFF

J: TRBJ2-7
V: TRBV29-1
size: medium-sized
D: TRBD1
DNA: TGCAGCGTTGTCTCCGGGACAGGGGCCTACGAGCAGTACTTC
CDR3: CSVVSGTGAYEQYF

J: TRBJ1-1
V: TRBV27
size: medium-sized
D: .
DNA: TGTGCCAGCAGGCACACAGGGATGAACACTGAAGCTTTCTTT
CDR3: CASRHTGMNTEAFF

J: TRBJ2-5
V: TRBV6-2/TRBV6-3
size: once
D: .
DNA: TGTGCCAGCAGTTGGGGGCGACAAGAGACCCAGTACTTC
CDR3: CASSWGRQETQYF

J: TRBJ1-1
V: TRBV5-1
size: medium-sized
D: TRBD1
DNA: TGCGCCAGCAGCAACGGACAGGGGCGCACTGAAGCTTTCTTT
CDR3: CASSNGQGRTEAFF

J: TRBJ2-7
V: TRBV5-1
size: many
D: TRBD1
DNA: TGCGCCAGCAGCTTGGATCTTGCACAGGGGGTTTACGAGCAGTACTTC
CDR3: CASSLDLAQGVYEQYF

J: TRBJ2-7
V: TRBV12-3/TRBV12-4
size: .
D: .
DNA: TGTGCCAGCAGTTTCCAGGGTTATGGCAAGCGGTACTTC
CDR3: CASSFQGYGKRYF

J: TRBJ1-5
V: TRBV6-5
size: medium-sized
D: TRBD1
DNA: TGTGCCAGCAGCTTTAAATGGACAGGAGGAGTGGGTCAGCCCCAGCATTTT
CDR3: CASSFKWTGGVGQPQHF

J: TRBJ2-5
V: TRBV5-1
size: medium-sized
D: .
DNA: TGCGCCAGCAGCCCGGGAGATCTCCAAGAGACCCAGTACTTC
CDR3: CASSPGDLQETQYF

J: TRBJ1-1
V: TRBV7-9
size: many
D: .
DNA: TGTGCCTACACTATAGGGACTGAAGCTTTCTTT
CDR3: CAYTIGTEAFF

J: TRBJ1-5
V: TRBV9
size: medium-sized
D: .
DNA: TGTGCCAGCAGCACCTCGACAGGCGACAATCAGCCCCAGCATTTT
CDR3: CASSTSTGDNQPQHF

J: TRBJ2-7
V: TRBV6-4
size: many
D: .
DNA: TGTGCCAGCAGCCTCGGGGAGGCGTACGAGCAGTACTTC
CDR3: CASSLGEAYEQYF

J: TRBJ2-3
V: TRBV27
size: many
D: .
DNA: TGTGCCAGCAGTTTGCGGCATAGCGCAGATACGCAGTATTTT
CDR3: CASSLRHSADTQYF

J: TRBJ2-2
V: TRBV25-1
size: .
D: TRBD1
DNA: TGTGCCAGCAGCGACTGCCTGGGACAGAGGACCGGGGAGCTGTTTTTT
CDR3: CASSDCLGQRTGELFF

J: TRBJ2-2
V: TRBV5-1
size: many
D: .
DNA: TGCGCCAGCAGCTTCCCGTCCGGGATCAACACCGGGGAGCTGTTTTTT
CDR3: CASSFPSGINTGELFF

J: TRBJ1-5
V: TRBV5-5
size: medium-sized
D: .
DNA: TGTGCCAGCAGCGTACAGAGCAATCAGCCCCAGCATTTT
CDR3: CASSVQSNQPQHF

J: TRBJ2-1
V: TRBV14
size: many
D: .
DNA: TGTGCCAGCAGCCAAGGTTTCCGGATCAATGAGCAGTTCTTC
CDR3: CASSQGFRINEQFF

J: TRBJ2-1
V: TRBV5-5
size: medium-sized
D: .
DNA: TGTGCCAGCAGCTTGAGGAGCGACTCCTACAATGAGCAGTTCTTC
CDR3: CASSLRSDSYNEQFF

J: TRBJ2-5
V: TRBV7-2
size: medium-sized
D: TRBD2
DNA: TGTGCCAGCAGCCCCTGGGGTGCGGGAGGACCAGAGACCCAGTACTTC
CDR3: CASSPWGAGGPETQYF

J: TRBJ2-7
V: TRBV20-1
size: medium-sized
D: TRBD1
DNA: TGCAGTGCTGCCGGGACAGGGGGATTCTCCTACGAGCAGTACTTC
CDR3: CSAAGTGGFSYEQYF

J: TRBJ2-3
V: TRBV6-2/TRBV6-3
size: medium-sized
D: .
DNA: TGTGCCAGCAGACCCAGACAGAGCACAGATACGCAGTATTTT
CDR3: CASRPRQSTDTQYF

J: TRBJ2-1
V: TRBV4-2
size: medium-sized
D: .
DNA: TGTGCCAGCAGCCAGGAAACAGGGTCGGGGCAGTTCTTC
CDR3: CASSQETGSGQFF

J: TRBJ2-3
V: TRBV29-1
size: medium-sized
D: .
DNA: TGCAGCGTCGAAGGGGGCGCGGGGACAGATACGCAGTATTTT
CDR3: CSVEGGAGTDTQYF

J: TRBJ2-2
V: TRBV30
size: .
D: TRBD1
DNA: TGTGCCTGGAATACAGGGGTCAGCGGGGAGCTGTTTTTT
CDR3: CAWNTGVSGELFF

J: TRBJ2-1
V: TRBV5-6
size: many
D: TRBD2
DNA: TGTGCCAGCAGCCCGGCTCATCCGGGAGGTCACAATGAGCAGTTCTTC
CDR3: CASSPAHPGGHNEQFF

J: TRBJ2-4
V: TRBV19
size: .
D: .
DNA: TGTGCCAGTAGTATCGGGGGAAATGGGAACATTCAGTACTTC
CDR3: CASSIGGNGNIQYF

J: TRBJ1-2
V: TRBV30
size: many
D: .
DNA: TGTGCCTGGAGTAGGGACGCTGTGAGCTACACCTTC
CDR3: CAWSRDAVSYTF

J: TRBJ1-6
V: TRBV5-1
size: medium-sized
D: .
DNA: TGCGCCAGCAGATTGAGGCCAGGGGCTAATTCACCCCTCCACTTT
CDR3: CASRLRPGANSPLHF

J: TRBJ2-1
V: TRBV24-1
size: many
D: TRBD2
DNA: TGTGCCACCAGCCTGGGACTAGCGAGCTCCTACAATGAGCAGTTCTTC
CDR3: CATSLGLASSYNEQFF

J: TRBJ1-2
V: TRBV20-1
size: many
D: TRBD1
DNA: TGCAGTGCTCCCCAGGGACAGGGGAGCGGCTATGGCTACACCTTC
CDR3: CSAPQGQGSGYGYTF

J: TRBJ2-2
V: TRBV12-3/TRBV12-4
size: many
D: TRBD2
DNA: TGTGCCAGCAGCCCTATGCTAGCGGGAAGTACCGGGGAGCTGTTTTTT
CDR3: CASSPMLAGSTGELFF

J: TRBJ2-2
V: TRBV4-1
size: many
D: .
DNA: TGCGCCAGCAGCCTGACGGGACTCTCGAACACCGGGGAGCTGTTTTTT
CDR3: CASSLTGLSNTGELFF

J: TRBJ2-1
V: TRBV5-1
size: many
D: TRBD2
DNA: TGCGCCAGCAGCCGACACGGGACTAGTCAAGATGAGCAGTTCTTC
CDR3: CASSRHGTSQDEQFF

J: TRBJ2-3
V: TRBV5-1
size: medium-sized
D: TRBD2
DNA: TGCGCCAGCAGCGAGCGGACTAGCGGGCAACCCGATACGCAGTATTTT
CDR3: CASSERTSGQPDTQYF

J: TRBJ2-1
V: TRBV12-3/TRBV12-4
size: once
D: TRBD2
DNA: TGTGCCAGCATCACTACTAGCGGGAGATCCAATGAGCAGTTCTTC
CDR3: CASITTSGRSNEQFF

J: TRBJ1-5
V: TRBV10-3
size: medium-sized
D: .
DNA: TGTGCCATCAGTGAGCCCGGCGCGTCGGGAGCCCAGCATTTT
CDR3: CAISEPGASGAQHF

J: TRBJ2-1
V: TRBV27
size: many
D: .
DNA: TGTGCCAGCAGTTTAAAGATAGCGAGGGGCAATGAGCAGTTCTTC
CDR3: CASSLKIARGNEQFF

J: TRBJ1-2
V: TRBV29-1
size: many
D: .
DNA: TGCAGCGTTGTGACAGGAGCTAACTATGGCTACACCTTC
CDR3: CSVVTGANYGYTF

J: TRBJ2-3
V: TRBV2
size: many
D: TRBD2
DNA: TGTGCCAGCAACGAGGGACTAGCGGGAGCTGATACGCAGTATTTT
CDR3: CASNEGLAGADTQYF

J: TRBJ2-7
V: TRBV5-1
size: medium-sized
D: TRBD1
DNA: TGCGCCAGCAGTCCTAGACAGGGCGCTGGGTCCTACGAGCAGTACTTC
CDR3: CASSPRQGAGSYEQYF

J: TRBJ1-1
V: TRBV3-1
size: .
D: .
DNA: TGTGCCAGCAGCCGAGTCACTGAAGCTTTCTTT
CDR3: CASSRVTEAFF

J: TRBJ1-1
V: TRBV29-1
size: medium-sized
D: .
DNA: TGCAGCGTGGGCGGACGGCACACTGAAGCTTTCTTT
CDR3: CSVGGRHTEAFF

J: TRBJ1-5
V: TRBV30
size: many
D: .
DNA: TGTGCCTGGAGTGAACAGGGAGGTCAGCCCCAGCATTTT
CDR3: CAWSEQGGQPQHF